This T cell receptor (beta chain) was recorded in a study of blood T cell repertoires in COVID-19. Study-wide context: The cDNA or gDNA used as material had been derived from T cells, B-cell-depleted T cells, or PBMCs.

Seattle's enrolled individuals joined amid active infection and were then monitored longitudinally. From germline, CDR1 is SGHKS and CDR2 YYEKEE (reference sequence). The CDR3 totals 19 residues. With 2 bases removed from V and 7 bases from J, the gap between germline ends came to 25 bases. Using immunoSEQ multiplex PCR, the repertoire was profiled, and TCRdb retains in-frame clones only, with some absent. The sample lists 140,000 to 150,000 clones; around 85% were seen once. Sequencing used peripheral blood. This chain connects TRBV5-5 to TRBJ1-6, with no clear D. The source is a woman aged 55-70 years with COVID-19, enrolled during active disease. The CDR3: CASSLRFEAQVLKNSPLHF. CDR3 coding DNA: TGTGCCAGCAGCTTAAGATTTGAGGCTCAAGTCCTGAAGAATTCACCCCTCCACTTT.